The 19 T cell receptor beta chains in this list originate from one sample, sequenced in a study of long-term antiretroviral therapy in people with HIV. It was version v3.0 of the immunoSEQ assay that was run at survey level. Assay: immunoSEQ multiplex PCR; the TCRdb copy retains only in-frame clones and omits some. The data show 25,000 to 35,000 clones, approximately 83% seen once. Sequencing used unsorted PBMCs, obtained 0.8 years before starting antiretroviral therapy. These TCRs come from a man younger than 30 with HIV.

This clone was found once. The V gene is TRBV11-2, the J gene TRBJ2-5, with D unresolved. Germline V gene data show CDR1 as SGHAT and CDR2 as FQNNGV. The germline V and J ends were trimmed by 5 bases and 5 bases, with 15 bases remaining between them. The CDR3 covers 14 residues. The CDR3 DNA is TGTGCCAGCAGCACATCCCCAGATAGGGAGACCCAGTACTTC. Translation: CASSTSPDRETQYF.

This clone was detected once. The chain uses TRBV19 and TRBJ1-2, with 7 nucleotides matching TRBD1. The germline CDR1 and CDR2 sequences are LNHDA and SQIVND (reference sequence). J gave up 4 bases and V 6 bases, and 8 bases lay outside the gene matches. The CDR3 is 14 amino acids. The CDR3 is CASRTPGTVYGYTF. For the CDR3, the DNA is TGTGCCAGTAGAACCCCCGGGACAGTCTATGGCTACACCTTC. The full variable domain, rest sourced from reference TRBV19 and TRBJ1-2, is DGGITQSPKYLFRKEGQNVTLSCEQNLNHDAMYWYRQDPGQGLRLIYYSQIVNDFQKGDIAEGYSVSREKKESFPLTVTSAQKNPTAFYLCASRTPGTVYGYTFGSGTRLTVV.

CDR3 bases: TGTGCCGGGGATTGGGGCACTGAAGCTTTCTTT. Translation gives CAGDWGTEAFF. The rearrangement links TRBV30 to TRBJ1-1; D uncertain. Germline-derived CDR1 and CDR2 are GTSNPN and SVGIG (reference sequence). The germline V and J ends were trimmed by 8 bases and 4 bases, with 11 bases remaining between them. This CDR3 has 11 residues.

V gene TRBV5-6 combines with J gene TRBJ1-5; tentative D call: TRBD1 (5 bases). Trimming stripped 0 bases from V and 7 bases from J, with 14 bases between. The length of the CDR3 is 15 residues. Germline V gene lookup returns CDR1 SGHDT and CDR2 YYEEEE. The CDR3 DNA is TGTGCCAGCAGCTTGGGTGGTTGGGGCGGACAGCCCCAGCATTTT. Translated, it gives CASSLGGWGGQPQHF. Supplemented by reference TRBV5-6 and TRBJ1-5, the full variable domain reads DAGVTQSPTHLIKTRGQQVTLRCSPKSGHDTVSWYQQALGQGPQFIFQYYEEEERQRGNFPDRFSGHQFPNYSSELNVNALLLGDSALYLCASSLGGWGGQPQHFGDGTRLSIL.

This chain uses TRBV7-9 with TRBJ2-5; 9 bases are a match to TRBD2. Germline values: CDR1 SEHNR, CDR2 FQNEAQ (reference sequence). The CDR3 length is 15 residues. V was clipped by 2 bases and J by 3 bases; unmatched bases: 4. This CDR3 is CASSLWAGGEETQYF. CDR3 nucleotides: TGTGCCAGCAGCTTATGGGCGGGGGGGGAAGAGACCCAGTACTTC.

The chain recombines TRBV30 with TRBJ2-2; D may be TRBD1 or TRBD2 (5 bases each). Germline-derived CDR1 and CDR2 are GTSNPN and SVGIG (reference sequence). V was shortened by 1 base and J by 4 bases, with 10 bases between the two germline ends. CDR3 length equals 14 residues. The CDR3 loop is CAWSAMGRTGELFF. DNA of the CDR3: TGTGCCTGGAGTGCCATGGGACGCACCGGGGAGCTGTTTTTT.

This chain joins TRBV9 and TRBJ2-1; 7 bases align to TRBD2. The CDR3 is 15 amino acids. Germline trimming cut 0 bases from V and 4 bases from J; bases unmatched to any gene: 4. Germline CDR1 SGDLS, CDR2 YYNGEE. CDR3 nucleotide sequence: TGTGCCAGCAGCGTAGACGGGAGGACTTACAATGAGCAGTTCTTC. Encoded protein: CASSVDGRTYNEQFF. Combining the CDR3 with reference TRBV9 and TRBJ2-1 gives the whole variable domain DSGVTQTPKHLITATGQRVTLRCSPRSGDLSVYWYQQSLDQGLQFLIQYYNGEERAKGNILERFSAQQFPDLHSELNLSSLELGDSALYFCASSVDGRTYNEQFFGPGTRLTVL.

V is TRBV21-1 and J is TRBJ1-1; the table calls TRBD1, which could not be checked here. TRBV21-1 is a known pseudogene. CDR3 length: 13 residues. CDR3 bases: TGTGCCAGCAGCAAAGTGGGCAGTTTGGTAACTTTCTTT. This codes for CASSKVGSLVTFF.

The chain joins TRBV7-2 to TRBJ2-3; TRBD2 aligns across 7 bases. The CDR3 runs 16 residues. Germline V lookup: CDR1 SGHTA, CDR2 FQGNSA. Unmatched junction bases numbered 7, after V lost 2 bases and J lost 2 bases. The CDR3 here is CASSLSMGGATDTQYF. In DNA, the CDR3 is TGTGCCAGCAGCTTAAGTATGGGAGGGGCCACAGATACGCAGTATTTT.

V gene TRBV4-3 combines with J gene TRBJ1-1; D not certain. CDR1 is LGHNA and CDR2 is YSLEER in the germline V gene. The CDR3 is 13 residues long. V dropped 0 bases and J dropped 5 bases, with 7 bases sitting between them. CDR3 loop: CASSQDLETEAFF. Written as DNA, the CDR3 is TGCGCCAGCAGCCAAGATCTTGAGACTGAAGCTTTCTTT.

CDR3 nucleotide sequence: TGCGCCAGCAGCCAAGAATCTGTGGTAGGGGCCAACGTCCTGACTTTC. Translated: CASSQESVVGANVLTF. This sequence joins TRBV4-3 and TRBJ2-6; D is unclear. This CDR3 is built from 16 residues. V lost 0 bases and J lost 4, with 10 bases in between. CDR1 is LGHNA and CDR2 is YSLEER in the germline V gene.

The rearrangement uses TRBV6-5 and TRBJ1-2; D possibly corresponds to TRBD1 (5 bases). Trimming took off 9 bases at V and 7 bases at J, with 15 bases between the two ends. The CDR3 is 12 amino acids. Germline lookup yields CDR1 MNHEY and CDR2 SVGAGI. In DNA, the CDR3 is TGTGCCAGTCGTCTTGGGGCCCTTGGCTACACCTTC. Protein: CASRLGALGYTF.

The chain joins TRBV4-3 to TRBJ1-1; unclear D gene. The germline V and J ends were trimmed by 0 bases and 0 bases, with 20 bases remaining between them. Germline lookup yields CDR1 LGHNA and CDR2 YSLEER. The length of the CDR3 is 19 residues. CDR3 coding DNA: TGCGCCAGCAGCCAAGATGTTATGGGGATCTCCCTCATGAACACTGAAGCTTTCTTT. Protein sequence: CASSQDVMGISLMNTEAFF.

The chain joins TRBV7-9 to TRBJ2-5; D perhaps matches TRBD1 (6 bases). Trimming removed 6 bases from V and 3 bases from J, with 11 bases in between. This CDR3 is 13 amino acids long. Germline CDR1 SEHNR, CDR2 FQNEAQ (reference sequence). CDR3: CASSPRQEETQYF. The DNA for the CDR3 is TGTGCCAGCAGTCCTAGACAGGAAGAGACCCAGTACTTC.

This rearrangement joins TRBV4-1 to TRBJ2-1; D is possibly TRBD2 (6 bases). CDR1 is MGHRA, CDR2 YSYEKL, per germline. CDR3 size: 15 residues. The V gene lost 2 bases and the J gene lost 9 bases, with 17 bases spanning the gap. CDR3 sequence reads: CASSQRQDYRGEQFF. In nucleotides, the CDR3 is TGCGCCAGCAGCCAAAGGCAGGACTACCGAGGTGAGCAGTTCTTC.

The rearrangement links TRBV2 to TRBJ1-1; maybe TRBD1 (5 bases). Trimming took 2 bases from V and 5 from J, leaving 12 bases between them. This CDR3 region has 14 residues. Looked up from germline, CDR1 is SNHLY and CDR2 is FYNNEI. CDR3 in amino acids: CASSELEGRTEAFF. DNA of the CDR3: TGTGCCAGCAGTGAATTAGAGGGGCGGACTGAAGCTTTCTTT.

The DNA of the CDR3 is TGTGCCAGCAGTTTCCTCCGGGGACAGAACTATGGCTACACCTTC. Translating it yields CASSFLRGQNYGYTF. The chain joins TRBV2 to TRBJ1-2, with 7 bases lining up with TRBD1. The CDR3 extends over 15 amino acids. V shed 5 bases and J 2 bases; nucleotides not matched to a gene: 8. Germline assignment: CDR1 SNHLY and CDR2 FYNNEI.

This chain uses TRBV5-1 with TRBJ1-1, with 9 nucleotides matching TRBD1. The J segment lost 4 bases and the V segment lost 3 bases, leaving 4 bases of the junction unmatched. The CDR3 length is 14 residues. Germline V CDR1 and CDR2: SGHRS, YFSETQ. Here the CDR3 reads CASSSVDRGTEAFF. The CDR3 bases are TGCGCCAGCAGCTCGGTGGACAGGGGCACTGAAGCTTTCTTT.

This chain joins TRBV4-3 and TRBJ2-2, with unresolved D. CDR3 length: 16 residues. The germline V gene encodes CDR1 LGHNA and CDR2 YSLEER. Between the trimmed V and J ends, which lost 5 bases and 3 bases, there was a span of 16 bases. The CDR3 DNA sequence: TGCGCCAGCAGCGTCCTATATGGGTCGGACACCGGGGAGCTGTTTTTT. It translates to CASSVLYGSDTGELFF.